The T cell receptor beta chain under discussion was sequenced for a study of cytomegalovirus exposure and HLA in healthy donors. The CDR3 runs 15 residues. CDR1 is LNHNV, CDR2 YYDKDF, per germline (reference sequence). V was cut by 1 base and J by 2 bases, with 9 bases left in between. The primer mix had 60 Vbeta and 13 Jbeta primers. TCRdb keeps only in-frame clones here, not all; method: immunoSEQ multiplex PCR. The sample includes fewer than 110,000 clones. Points from the study as a whole: A few of the chains that were CMV-associated were confirmed in vitro to be specific for CMV antigens. Reportedly, cytomegalovirus status was diagnosed with high sensitivity and specificity. Analyzed later, most CMV-associated TCR beta chains appeared HLA-restricted.

Remarks on this clone: Its antigen remains unidentified.

V is TRBV15 and J is TRBJ2-1; D is unresolved. The sequence was collected from a man aged 40-55 years in good health and CMV-seronegative. What was sequenced was PBMCs. CDR3 residues: CATSRVAGTYNEQFF. CDR3 sequence (DNA): TGTGCCACCAGCAGAGTTGCAGGTACCTACAATGAGCAGTTCTTC.